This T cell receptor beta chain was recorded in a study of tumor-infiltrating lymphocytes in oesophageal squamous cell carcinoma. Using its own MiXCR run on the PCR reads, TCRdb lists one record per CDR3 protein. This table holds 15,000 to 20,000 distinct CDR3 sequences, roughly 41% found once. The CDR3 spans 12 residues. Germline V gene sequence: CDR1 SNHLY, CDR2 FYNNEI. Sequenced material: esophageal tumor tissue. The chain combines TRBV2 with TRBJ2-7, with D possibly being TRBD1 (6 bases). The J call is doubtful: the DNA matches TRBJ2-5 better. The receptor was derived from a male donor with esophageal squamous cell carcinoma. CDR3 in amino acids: CASRGGRETQYF. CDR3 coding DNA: TGTGCCAGTAGAGGGGGACGTGAGACCCAGTACTTC.